This TCR beta chain stems from a study of T cells after yellow fever vaccination. Germline V lookup: CDR1 MDHEN, CDR2 SYDVKM. J gave up 4 bases and V 4 bases, and 7 bases lay outside the gene matches. The CDR3 loop spans 14 amino acids. UMIs and a universal primer site were added when TCR cDNA was made by 5'RACE template switching. One entry per CDR3 protein, called by TCRdb with MiXCR from the 5' RACE reads. The sample lists about 360,000 distinct CDR3 sequences, around 6.5% occurring once. Whole-study findings and limits: Clonotypes appearing in both CD4 and CD8 compartments existed, and their share was small. A secondary response was less intense yet reached its peak sooner, at day 5 versus 15.

About this clonotype itself: Its antigen is unidentified.

The chain joins TRBV28 to TRBJ2-7; 7 positions agree with TRBD1. This receptor was obtained from a man aged 30 to 45 who received the YFV17D yellow fever vaccine. The specimen was PBMCs, collected 5 days after the yellow fever booster vaccination. The CDR3 DNA follows: TGTGCCAGCAGTTCGTCGGGACAGCCATACGAGCAGTACTTC. Translating gives CASSSSGQPYEQYF.